Listed here are 21 T cell receptor beta chains from one sample, sequenced in a study of shared clonotypes between healthy human individuals. TCRdb keeps only in-frame clones here, not all; method: immunoSEQ multiplex PCR. The table shows 2 million to 2.5 million clones, with 80% to 95% occurring only once. Sequencing was done on a sample of naive CD4+ T cells from PBMCs. The subset here: CD45RA+ positively selected. The receptors come from a man between 18 and 29 years old in good health. Some clones in this sample may be carry-over from other donors' samples.

The V gene is TRBV5-1, the J gene TRBJ2-1, with a possible D match to TRBD2 (5 bases). The germline V and J ends were trimmed by 4 bases and 6 bases, with 14 bases remaining between them. Looked up from germline, CDR1 is SGHRS and CDR2 is YFSETQ. CDR3 size: 14 residues. The CDR3 nucleotides are TGCGCCAGCAGCGCCTCGGGGAGCACCAATGAGCAGTTCTTC. Amino acid sequence: CASSASGSTNEQFF. Full variable domain (missing parts from reference TRBV5-1 and TRBJ2-1): KAGVTQTPRYLIKTRGQQVTLSCSPISGHRSVSWYQQTPGQGLQFLFEYFSETQRNKGNFPGRFSGRQFSNSRSEMNVSTLELGDSALYLCASSASGSTNEQFFGPGTRLTVL.

There are a few counts of this clone. The chain recombines TRBV16 with TRBJ1-1, with D tentatively TRBD1 (6 bases). V lost 4 bases and J 5 bases, leaving 11 bases between the germline ends. Germline V gene data show CDR1 as KGHSY and CDR2 as FQNENV. The CDR3 spans 13 residues. The CDR3 DNA follows: TGTGCCAGCAGCCTCCCGAGGGGGACTGAAGCTTTCTTT. This encodes CASSLPRGTEAFF.

The chain uses TRBV5-1 and TRBJ2-1, with D perhaps matching TRBD2 (6 bases). Germline V lookup: CDR1 SGHRS, CDR2 YFSETQ. V was pared by 5 bases and J by 1 base, with 16 bases between. The CDR3 is 16 residues long. The CDR3 loop is CASRPSGPPSYNEQFF. CDR3 nucleotides: TGCGCCAGCAGACCGAGCGGGCCGCCTTCCTACAATGAGCAGTTCTTC.

The genes are TRBV5-1 and TRBJ2-4, with D hard to call. The CDR3 length is 15 residues. The germline gives CDR1 SGHRS, CDR2 YFSETQ. V lost 0 bases to trimming and J lost 0 bases, with 7 bases between them. The CDR3 DNA sequence: TGCGCCAGCAGCTTGGGTTCCTTAGCCAAAAACATTCAGTACTTC. Protein product: CASSLGSLAKNIQYF.

The CDR3 region is CASGQGAAQPQHF. Here the CDR3 DNA reads TGTGCCAGCGGGCAGGGGGCAGCTCAGCCCCAGCATTTT. This chain links TRBV6-6 with TRBJ1-5, with TRBD1 matching 8 bases. From germline, CDR1 is MNHNY and CDR2 SVGAGI (reference sequence). V lost 8 bases to trimming and J lost 6 bases; unmatched junction nucleotides: 6. This CDR3 has 13 amino acids.

The V and J genes are TRBV7-9 and TRBJ2-5, with 9 bases identical to TRBD2. The CDR3 sequence is 16 residues long. Losses at the gene ends were 0 bases for V and 2 bases for J; bases not matched to a gene: 4. Germline CDR1 and CDR2: SEHNR and FQNEAQ (reference sequence). As DNA, the CDR3 is TGTGCCAGCAGCTTAGCCCGGACTAGCGATCAAGAGACCCAGTACTTC. Protein sequence: CASSLARTSDQETQYF. Using reference TRBV7-9 and TRBJ2-5 for the parts outside the CDR3, the full variable domain is DTGVSQNPRHKITKRGQNVTFRCDPISEHNRLYWYRQTLGQGPEFLTYFQNEAQLEKSRLLSDRFSAERPKGSFSTLEIQRTEQGDSAMYLCASSLARTSDQETQYFGPGTRLLVL.

This chain connects TRBV7-9 to TRBJ2-7, with 11 bases lining up with TRBD2. The CDR3 runs to 16 residues. CDR1 is SEHNR, CDR2 FQNEAQ, per germline (reference sequence). The V segment lost 4 bases and the J segment 4 bases; nucleotides outside the gene matches: 9. CDR3: CASSSPTGTSGYEQYF. The CDR3 bases are TGTGCCAGCAGCTCTCCCACCGGGACTAGCGGTTACGAGCAGTACTTC.

The rearrangement links TRBV19 to TRBJ1-5; D uncertain. This CDR3 comprises 17 residues. Germline V gene sequence: CDR1 LNHDA, CDR2 SQIVND (reference sequence). Trimming pared 7 bases from V and 4 bases from J, leaving 23 bases between. The CDR3 protein is CASTISYRTSINQPQHF. CDR3 DNA sequence: TGTGCCAGTACCATTTCTTACCGAACTAGCATAAATCAGCCCCAGCATTTT.

CDR3 nucleotides: TGTGCCAGCAGCACCGAGAGCGATGAGCAGTTCTTC. As protein: CASSTESDEQFF. The chain uses TRBV7-3 and TRBJ2-1; D uncertain. This CDR3 comprises 12 residues. Germline V gene sequence: CDR1 SGHTA, CDR2 FQGTGA. V was clipped by 5 bases and J by 8 bases, with 10 bases between them.

The CDR3 coding sequence is TGTGCCAGCAGTACCGGACACATCTACGAGCAGTACTTC. Translating gives CASSTGHIYEQYF. This chain links TRBV5-6 with TRBJ2-7, with a weak D call TRBD1 (5 bases). CDR1 is SGHDT, CDR2 YYEEEE, per germline. This CDR3 is 13 amino acids long. V was pared by 5 bases and J by 3 bases, with 12 bases between.

The chain couples TRBV30 to TRBJ2-5; a possible D gene is TRBD1 (5 bases). The J call may be in error: the DNA end matches TRBJ2-7 better. CDR1 GTSNPN and CDR2 SVGIG come from the germline V gene (reference sequence). CDR3 length: 14 amino acids. The CDR3 reads CAWSVDSHSYEQYF. The CDR3, as DNA: TGTGCCTGGAGTGTAGACAGTCATTCCTACGAGCAGTACTTC.

The chain has TRBV2 and TRBJ1-1; a weak D match, TRBD1 (5 bases). This CDR3 has 14 residues. The V and J ends lost 7 bases and 0 bases respectively, with 12 bases between them. From germline, CDR1 is SNHLY and CDR2 FYNNEI. The CDR3 spells CASIGAAVNTEAFF. The CDR3 region has the DNA TGTGCCAGCATAGGGGCGGCTGTGAACACTGAAGCTTTCTTT.

The chain has TRBV7-3 and TRBJ2-7; 11 nucleotides line up with TRBD2. Germline CDR1 is SGHTA and CDR2 is FQGTGA. The V gene end was trimmed by 5 bases and the J gene end by 3 bases; junction bases not matched to a gene: 6. The CDR3 spans 15 residues. The CDR3 DNA reads TGTGCCAGCAGCCTTGGACTAGCGGGTAACTACGAGCAGTACTTC. Encoded protein: CASSLGLAGNYEQYF.

The V call is TRBV28, the J call TRBJ1-2, with 9 bases aligning to TRBD1. The CDR3 covers 16 residues. V lost 2 bases and J lost 10; bases outside the gene matches: 14. In germline, CDR1 is MDHEN, CDR2 SYDVKM. CDR3 amino acids: CASSLNRQGVLFIYTF. The CDR3 nucleotides are TGTGCCAGCAGTTTAAATCGACAGGGGGTCCTATTTATCTACACCTTC.

This chain links TRBV14 with TRBJ1-4, with 8 bases fitting TRBD1. This CDR3 contains 17 residues. V dropped 0 bases and J dropped 3; count of bases not matched to a gene: 6. CDR1 and CDR2 from the germline V gene are SGHDN and FVKESK. Written as DNA, the CDR3 is TGTGCCAGCAGCCAAGATCAATGGACAGGGCCTAATGAAAAACTGTTTTTT. It translates to CASSQDQWTGPNEKLFF. Supplemented by reference TRBV14 and TRBJ1-4, the full variable domain reads EAGVTQFPSHSVIEKGQTVTLRCDPISGHDNLYWYRRVMGKEIKFLLHFVKESKQDESGMPNNRFLAERTGGTYSTLKVQPAELEDSGVYFCASSQDQWTGPNEKLFFGSGTQLSVL.

The gene calls are TRBV7-9 and TRBJ1-2; tentatively, D is TRBD1 (6 bases). In germline, CDR1 is SEHNR, CDR2 FQNEAQ (reference sequence). V shed 5 bases and J shed 2 bases, with 15 bases lying between them. The length of the CDR3 is 15 residues. Here the CDR3 DNA reads TGTGCCAGCAGCCCTCGGGACCAGGGGAACTATGGCTACACCTTC. Translated, it gives CASSPRDQGNYGYTF.

The rearrangement joins TRBV29-1 to TRBJ1-1; D uncertain. Trimming pared 3 bases from V and 1 base from J, leaving 9 bases between. The V gene's germline CDR1 is SQVTM and CDR2 ANQGSEA. This CDR3 region has 13 residues. CDR3 sequence: CSVEKGANTEAFF. In nucleotides, the CDR3 is TGCAGCGTTGAGAAGGGCGCGAACACTGAAGCTTTCTTT. Using reference TRBV29-1 and TRBJ1-1 for the parts outside the CDR3, the full variable domain is SAVISQKPSRDICQRGTSLTIQCQVDSQVTMMFWYRQQPGQSLTLIATANQGSEATYESGFVIDKFPISRPNLTFSTLTVSNMSPEDSSIYLCSVEKGANTEAFFGQGTRLTVV.

The V call is TRBV2, the J call TRBJ2-2, with D unresolved. V lost 5 bases and J lost 0, with 10 bases in between. CDR1 SNHLY and CDR2 FYNNEI come from the germline V gene. The CDR3 totals 15 residues. CDR3 DNA: TGTGCCAGCAGTCCACATCCACCGAACACCGGGGAGCTGTTTTTT. Residues: CASSPHPPNTGELFF. Full variable domain (missing parts from reference TRBV2 and TRBJ2-2): EPEVTQTPSHQVTQMGQEVILRCVPISNHLYFYWYRQILGQKVEFLVSFYNNEISEKSEIFDDQFSVERPDGSNFTLKIRSTKLEDSAMYFCASSPHPPNTGELFFGEGSRLTVL.

The chain joins TRBV5-1 to TRBJ2-7; TRBD1 might be the D (6 bases). Between the trimmed V and J ends, which lost 3 bases and 5 bases, there was a span of 18 bases. The germline CDR1 and CDR2 sequences are SGHRS and YFSETQ. CDR3 size: 15 residues. The CDR3 is CASSYPGMNRDEQYF. Here the CDR3 DNA reads TGCGCCAGCAGCTATCCCGGTATGAACAGGGACGAGCAGTACTTC.

The chain employs TRBV28 and TRBJ1-1; D gene uncertain. This CDR3 has 11 amino acids. Germline V gene lookup returns CDR1 MDHEN and CDR2 SYDVKM. The CDR3 here is CAVWANTEAFF. The CDR3, as DNA: TGTGCAGTCTGGGCTAACACTGAAGCTTTCTTT.

The J gene is TRBJ2-1, the V gene TRBV6-4; the match to TRBD2 covers 12 bases. V dropped 5 bases and J dropped 11; count of bases not matched to a gene: 10. Germline CDR1 reads MRHNA; CDR2 reads SNTAGT. The length of the CDR3 is 15 residues. In DNA, the CDR3 is TGTGCCAGCAGTTCCGGACTAGCGGGAAAGGGACAGCAGTTCTTC. Translated, it gives CASSSGLAGKGQQFF.